What follows is one TCR beta chain and its context. Antigen specificity is unknown. The data were obtained in a study of blood T cells in healthy people across ages. Findings and limits, study-wide: Samples with more naive T cells showed higher observed beta diversity.

Deletions cut 0 bases from V and 2 bases from J, with 11 bases between. The germline CDR1 and CDR2 sequences are MGHRA and YSYEKL. There are 16 residues in the CDR3. Those donating, healthy Caucasian individuals from Russia, were aged roughly 6 to 95. Total RNA amounts of at least 6 micrograms were extracted per sample. The use of a sample-barcoded 5' primer and a J-beta primer mix characterized a second PCR of roughly 7 to 12 cycles. TCRdb ran MiXCR on the 5' RACE reads and lists one entry per CDR3 protein. The repertoire holds about 1.4 million distinct CDR3 sequences, with approximately 63% as singletons.

Input material: blood. The gene calls are TRBV4-1 and TRBJ2-4, with D unclear. The TCR originated in a man aged 18 to 29 in good health. The CDR3 protein is CASSQDRSSTKNIQYF. The CDR3 DNA follows: TGCGCCAGCAGCCAAGATCGTTCCTCGACCAAAAACATTCAGTACTTC.